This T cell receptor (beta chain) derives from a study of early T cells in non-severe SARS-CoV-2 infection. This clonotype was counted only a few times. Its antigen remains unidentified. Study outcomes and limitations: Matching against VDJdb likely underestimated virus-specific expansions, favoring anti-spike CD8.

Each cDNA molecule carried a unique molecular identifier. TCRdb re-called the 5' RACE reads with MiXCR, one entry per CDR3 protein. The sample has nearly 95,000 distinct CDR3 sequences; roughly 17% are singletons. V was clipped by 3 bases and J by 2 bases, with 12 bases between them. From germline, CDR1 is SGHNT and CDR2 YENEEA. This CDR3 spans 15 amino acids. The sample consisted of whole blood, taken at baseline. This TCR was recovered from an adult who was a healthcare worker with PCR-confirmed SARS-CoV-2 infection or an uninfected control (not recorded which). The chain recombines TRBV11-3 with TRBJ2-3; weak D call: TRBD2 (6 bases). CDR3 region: CASSFRGTTTDTQYF. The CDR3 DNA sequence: TGTGCCAGCAGCTTTCGCGGGACGACCACAGATACGCAGTATTTT.